Below, 4 T cell receptor beta chains from the same sample are listed, as sequenced in a study of blood T cell repertoires in COVID-19 (TCRdb year 2020). Libraries were built with the immunoSEQ multiplex PCR assay. Not all clones reach the TCRdb copy of this immuneACCESS table, which keeps in-frame sequences only. Checked studies attribute under half of the gap to unresolved V genes and leave the rest unexplained. Across this sample there are 540,000 or so clones, with roughly nine tenths seen only once. The ten largest clones represent 7.5% to 9.5% of the sample. Sequencing was carried out using peripheral blood. The receptors here all came from a woman aged 45-65 years with COVID-19, enrolled during active disease.

Regarding this clone: The sample has other DNA sequences that encode this CDR3 too. This sequence joins TRBV27 and TRBJ2-7; D is perhaps TRBD1 (5 bases). The germline V gene has CDR1 MNHEY and CDR2 SMNVEV (reference sequence). Trimming removed 2 bases from V and 1 base from J, with 6 bases in between. The CDR3 runs to 13 residues. The CDR3, as DNA: TGTGCCAGCAGTTTACAGGGTTCCTACGAGCAGTACTTC. Translated: CASSLQGSYEQYF.

The V and J genes are TRBV5-1 and TRBJ2-7, with TRBD1 as a possible D gene (5 bases). Trimming took off 0 bases at V and 3 bases at J, with 10 bases between the two ends. This CDR3 region has 14 residues. Germline V gene sequence: CDR1 SGHRS, CDR2 YFSETQ. The CDR3 DNA sequence: TGCGCCAGCAGCTTGGAATTTGACAGCTACGAGCAGTACTTC. Protein product: CASSLEFDSYEQYF.

This sequence joins TRBV12-5 and TRBJ1-6, with a weak D call TRBD1 (5 bases). Germline V gene sequence: CDR1 LGHNT, CDR2 FRNRAP. Trimming cost V 5 bases and J 3 bases, with 14 bases left between them. The CDR3 sequence is 16 residues long. CDR3 DNA: TGTGCTAGTGGTAAGGACATCGGGAGCTATAATTCACCCCTCCACTTT. As protein: CASGKDIGSYNSPLHF.

This chain joins TRBV20-1 and TRBJ2-7; D uncertain. The germline V and J ends were trimmed by 2 bases and 5 bases, with 7 bases remaining between them. This CDR3 region has 11 residues. Germline loops: CDR1 DFQATT, CDR2 SNEGSKA (reference sequence). CDR3 DNA: TGCAGTGCTAGAAGAGAGAACGAGCAGTACTTC. It specifies CSARRENEQYF.